Below, 32 T cell receptor beta chains from the same sample are listed, as sequenced in a study of regulatory T cells in long-lasting Graves disease. Investigators prepared the TCR beta libraries by applying iRepertoire HTBI primers and Arm-PCR of CDR3 regions. TCRdb redid the calling of the multiplex PCR reads with MiXCR, one entry per CDR3 protein. The sample consists of hundreds of thousands of distinct CDR3 sequences, about 16% of them appearing once. Time point in this sample: newly diagnosed GD, antithyroid drugs for less than 3 months. PBMCs were the source of the RNA used for TCR sequencing. These data were likewise used in another study, on T cells in Graves' hyperthyroidism and ophthalmopathy.

Sequencing used peripheral blood mononuclear cells (PBMCs), obtained at new diagnosis, from a patient treated with antithyroid drugs. The receptors were sampled from a woman younger than 45 with Graves disease.

This clonotype was detected many times. The rearrangement uses TRBV5-1 and TRBJ2-7; 11 bases map to TRBD1. Germline V CDR1 and CDR2: SGHRS, YFSETQ. The V segment lost 2 bases and the J segment 5 bases; nucleotides outside the gene matches: 3. The CDR3 runs 14 residues. The CDR3 bases are TGCGCCAGCAGCTTAGGACAGGGGGCGGACGAGCAGTACTTC. This codes for CASSLGQGADEQYF.

This clonotype was observed at least ten times. The V gene is TRBV19, the J gene TRBJ1-1; D unresolved. Germline CDR1 is LNHDA and CDR2 is SQIVND (reference sequence). The CDR3 sequence is 15 residues long. Trimming shortened V by 4 bases and J by 6 bases, and 18 bases separated the two germline ends. The CDR3 nucleotides read TGTGCCAGTAGTAAGGGAAGCGGCAGGCAGTCTGAAGCTTTCTTT. Translated, it gives CASSKGSGRQSEAFF.

This clonotype came up a few times. A much larger clone differs from this one at a single base, so this may be a read error. This chain joins TRBV6-2 or TRBV6-3 and TRBJ2-1; possible D gene TRBD1, 6 bases. Germline V lookup: CDR1 MNHEY, CDR2 SVGEGT. The CDR3 totals 11 residues. The CDR3 DNA sequence: TGTGCCGGCAGCGGTGGGACAGAGCAGTTCTTC. Its protein product is CAGSGGTEQFF.

This clonotype was detected ten times or more. The chain links TRBV28 to TRBJ2-3; a possible D gene is TRBD2 (5 bases). This CDR3 spans 13 amino acids. V lost 3 bases, J lost 9 bases, and 13 bases lay in between. Germline CDR1 and CDR2: MDHEN and SYDVKM. The DNA of the CDR3 is TGTGCCAGCAGTTTGGTCACTCCGGGGACGCAGTATTTT. This gives the protein CASSLVTPGTQYF.

This clonotype was observed many times. The chain carries TRBV29-1 and TRBJ1-1, with D unclear. Per the germline V gene, CDR1 is SQVTM and CDR2 is ANQGSEA. The V gene lost 2 bases and the J gene lost 0 bases, with 4 bases spanning the gap. The CDR3 has 12 residues. The CDR3: CSVELMNTEAFF. The CDR3 DNA reads TGCAGCGTTGAACTGATGAACACTGAAGCTTTCTTT.

This clonotype was picked up many times. V usage is TRBV28 and J usage is TRBJ2-7, with TRBD2 matching over 8 bases. Trimming at V came to 8 bases and at J to 6 bases, leaving 15 bases not matched to a gene. Germline assignment: CDR1 MDHEN and CDR2 SYDVKM. This CDR3 spans 15 amino acids. CDR3 bases: TGTGCCAGCCGAGATTGGAGACTAGCGACGGGCGAGCAGTACTTC. This sequence encodes CASRDWRLATGEQYF.

The table lists this clonotype with many counts. This sequence joins TRBV12-3 or TRBV12-4 and TRBJ2-7, with a weak D call TRBD2 (6 bases). The ends were cut back, 7 bases at V and 4 bases at J, with 17 bases in the middle. This CDR3 has 14 residues. In DNA form, the CDR3 reads TGTGCCAGCACATTAACGGGAGTTGGGTACGAGCAGTACTTC. Translated, it gives CASTLTGVGYEQYF.

This chain connects TRBV27 to TRBJ2-3; D is uncertain. Trimming stripped 6 bases from V and 8 bases from J, with 9 bases between. The CDR3 is 11 residues long. Germline V lookup: CDR1 MNHEY, CDR2 SMNVEV (reference sequence). The CDR3 spells CASRLRGTQYF. The CDR3 coding sequence is TGTGCCAGCAGATTGAGAGGTACGCAGTATTTT.

The chain couples TRBV29-1 to TRBJ2-1, with 9 bases lining up with TRBD1. The J segment lost 3 bases and the V segment lost 8 bases, leaving 11 bases of the junction unmatched. The V gene's germline CDR1 is SQVTM and CDR2 ANQGSEA. This CDR3 spans 15 amino acids. CDR3 coding DNA: TGCAGCTCTCACCTCCTGGACAGGGGCTACAATGAGCAGTTCTTC. Its protein product is CSSHLLDRGYNEQFF.

This clonotype was detected only a few times. V is TRBV18 and J is TRBJ2-7; tentatively, D is TRBD1 (6 bases). Germline lookup yields CDR1 KGHSH and CDR2 LQKENI. This CDR3 region has 16 residues. V lost 2 bases, J lost 0 bases, and 14 bases lay in between. The CDR3 DNA reads as TGTGCCAGCTCACCAAAAGGGGGACAACTCTCCTACGAGCAGTACTTC. It is translated as CASSPKGGQLSYEQYF.

Ten or more counts support this clonotype. This chain connects TRBV7-2 to TRBJ2-1; 12 bases are a match to TRBD2. This CDR3 is built from 15 residues. V shed 4 bases and J 11 bases; nucleotides not matched to a gene: 9. Germline lookup yields CDR1 SGHTA and CDR2 FQGNSA. This CDR3 is CASSSTSGSLMKQFF. In nucleotides, the CDR3 is TGTGCCAGCAGCTCGACTAGCGGGAGCCTAATGAAGCAGTTCTTC.

This clonotype was seen a handful of times. V usage is TRBV20-1 and J usage is TRBJ2-7; D gene uncertain. Germline V CDR1 and CDR2: DFQATT, SNEGSKA (reference sequence). Trimming removed 6 bases from V and 6 bases from J, with 21 bases in between. The CDR3 length is 14 residues. The CDR3 region is CSAARLLPEREQYF. In DNA, the CDR3 is TGCAGTGCCGCCAGACTCCTCCCGGAGCGCGAGCAGTACTTC.

This clonotype appeared a few times. This chain links TRBV30 with TRBJ2-1; a possible D gene is TRBD2 (5 bases). Near its end, the DNA agrees better with TRBJ2-5, so the J call may be wrong. Germline V gene data show CDR1 as GTSNPN and CDR2 as SVGIG (reference sequence). The CDR3 runs to 13 residues. CDR3 sequence: CAWSADWKETQYF. The CDR3 nucleotides read TGTGCCTGGAGCGCGGACTGGAAGGAGACCCAGTACTTC.

This clonotype occurred a few times. This chain joins TRBV5-1 and TRBJ1-3, with 7 bases aligning to TRBD1. CDR1 and CDR2 from the germline V gene are SGHRS and YFSETQ. The V segment lost 3 bases and the J segment 6 bases; nucleotides outside the gene matches: 3. CDR3 length: 13 residues. The CDR3 DNA is TGCGCCAGCAGCTCGCAGGGGGTAAACACCATATATTTT. Amino acids: CASSSQGVNTIYF.

This clonotype occurred many times. This chain uses TRBV2 with TRBJ1-3, with D uncertain. Trimming cost V 8 bases and J 0 bases, with 8 bases left between them. Germline values: CDR1 SNHLY, CDR2 FYNNEI. The CDR3 totals 13 residues. CDR3 loop: CASHRYSGNTIYF. Written as DNA, the CDR3 is TGTGCCAGCCACAGATACTCTGGAAACACCATATATTTT.

V usage is TRBV6-1 and J usage is TRBJ1-3; D remains unclear. The CDR3 has 15 amino acids. Germline V gene lookup returns CDR1 MNHNS and CDR2 SASEGT. V gave up 4 bases and J gave up 0 bases, with 10 bases separating them. This CDR3 reads CASSATRISGNTIYF. CDR3 in DNA: TGTGCCAGCAGTGCCACCCGGATCTCTGGAAACACCATATATTTT.

In the case of this clonotype: A single base is all that separates this from a far larger clone, so a read error is likely. The V call is TRBV2, the J call TRBJ1-5; 9 bases are a match to TRBD1. Per the germline V gene, CDR1 is SNHLY and CDR2 is FYNNEI. CDR3 size: 21 residues. Here the CDR3 DNA reads TGTACCAGCAGTGGATTCCCCCTGAACCGGGACAGGGATCAATGGGGACAGCCCCAGCATTTT. Residues: CTSSGFPLNRDRDQWGQPQHF. Complete variable domain (other parts from reference TRBV2 and TRBJ1-5): EPEVTQTPSHQVTQMGQEVILRCVPISNHLYFYWYRQILGQKVEFLVSFYNNEISEKSEIFDDQFSVERPDGSNFTLKIRSTKLEDSAMYFCTSSGFPLNRDRDQWGQPQHFGDGTRLSIL.

This clonotype was seen ten or more times. The chain recombines TRBV7-2 with TRBJ2-7; 10 positions agree with TRBD2. This CDR3 contains 16 residues. The V gene's germline CDR1 is SGHTA and CDR2 FQGNSA. The trim removed 5 bases at V and 5 bases at J, leaving 12 bases unmatched. DNA of the CDR3: TGTGCCAGCAGCCAGGCGCTAGCGGGAGTTTCCCACGAGCAGTACTTC. This translates into CASSQALAGVSHEQYF.

As regards this clonotype: Being one base from a much bigger clone, this may be a read error. The gene calls are TRBV27 and TRBJ2-1; D is undetermined. The CDR3 covers 11 residues. Germline lookup yields CDR1 MNHEY and CDR2 SMNVEV (reference sequence). V was shortened by 5 bases and J by 9 bases, with 8 bases between the two germline ends. The CDR3: CASSDSFEQFF. CDR3 nucleotide sequence: TGTGCCAGCAGTGATTCGTTTGAGCAGTTCTTC.

This chain joins TRBV19 and TRBJ1-6; no reliable D call. V was clipped by 8 bases and J by 7 bases, with 21 bases between them. Germline CDR1 is LNHDA and CDR2 is SQIVND (reference sequence). The CDR3 spans 16 residues. The CDR3 loop reads CASRRFGVTGNSPLHF. Here the CDR3 DNA reads TGTGCCAGTCGCCGGTTTGGGGTAACGGGGAATTCACCCCTCCACTTT.

This clonotype was detected many times. V is TRBV27 and J is TRBJ1-1; D remains unclear. Per the germline V gene, CDR1 is MNHEY and CDR2 is SMNVEV (reference sequence). V lost 4 bases to trimming and J lost 2 bases, with 20 bases between them. This CDR3 region has 17 residues. For the CDR3, the DNA is TGTGCCAGCAGTTCCAACCCATACAGAGCGGGAAACACTGAAGCTTTCTTT. It translates to CASSSNPYRAGNTEAFF.

This clonotype has ten or more counts. This chain links TRBV6-5 with TRBJ2-7, with 7 positions matching TRBD2. Germline V CDR1 and CDR2: MNHEY, SVGAGI. The CDR3 is 16 amino acids. Unmatched junction bases numbered 13, after V lost 3 bases and J lost 5 bases. The CDR3 here is CASSYSGTTDSHEQYF. CDR3 nucleotide sequence: TGTGCCAGCAGTTATTCAGGGACTACGGATTCCCACGAGCAGTACTTC.

V and J are TRBV7-8 and TRBJ2-7, with 7 positions matching TRBD1. The junction had 10 bases not matched to a gene; V was cut back by 1 base and J by 4 bases. The germline gives CDR1 SGHVS, CDR2 FQNEAQ. CDR3 size: 16 residues. The CDR3 DNA sequence: TGTGCCAGCAGCTTAGTAGGGGGCAGGTCTACTTACGAGCAGTACTTC. It translates to CASSLVGGRSTYEQYF.

The chain combines TRBV7-2 with TRBJ2-7, with 8 bases identical to TRBD1. The germline CDR1 and CDR2 sequences are SGHTA and FQGNSA. Germline trimming cut 3 bases from V and 3 bases from J; bases unmatched to any gene: 7. This CDR3 has 15 amino acids. The CDR3 sequence: CASSFTGTGFYEQYF. The CDR3 DNA follows: TGTGCCAGCAGCTTTACCGGGACAGGATTCTACGAGCAGTACTTC.

The chain joins TRBV2 to TRBJ2-2; 11 nucleotides match TRBD1. The J segment lost 5 bases and the V segment lost 10 bases, leaving 3 bases of the junction unmatched. The germline V gene encodes CDR1 SNHLY and CDR2 FYNNEI. This CDR3 is built from 13 residues. The CDR3 sequence: CATGTGGTGELFF. DNA for the CDR3: TGTGCCACTGGGACAGGGGGTACCGGGGAGCTGTTTTTT.

The sample holds many counts of this clonotype. V and J are TRBV27 and TRBJ2-5; 7 nucleotides align to TRBD2. Trimming took 6 bases from V and 7 from J; bases not matched to a gene: 2. CDR1 is MNHEY, CDR2 SMNVEV, per germline (reference sequence). This CDR3 contains 11 residues. In DNA form, the CDR3 reads TGTGCCAGCAGCCGCGGGGGGACCCAGTACTTC. This translates into CASSRGGTQYF.

Only a few counts were recorded for this clonotype. The J gene is TRBJ2-1, the V gene TRBV20-1; tentative D call: TRBD2 (5 bases). The CDR3 is made up of 14 amino acids. The V end was cut by 6 bases, the J end by 1 base, with 13 bases between. Germline V gene data show CDR1 as DFQATT and CDR2 as SNEGSKA (reference sequence). This CDR3 is CSALGLSSYNEQFF. DNA of the CDR3: TGCAGTGCCCTAGGACTGTCGTCCTACAATGAGCAGTTCTTC.

This clonotype was observed at least ten times. V usage is TRBV7-8 and J usage is TRBJ2-3; D possibly matches TRBD1 or TRBD2 (7 bases each). V gave up 2 bases and J gave up 4 bases, with 22 bases separating them. Germline V CDR1 and CDR2: SGHVS, FQNEAQ. The CDR3 covers 18 residues. The CDR3 reads CASSLKFSGGAMADTQYF. DNA for the CDR3: TGTGCCAGCAGCTTAAAATTCTCAGGGGGGGCAATGGCAGATACGCAGTATTTT.

This clonotype has more than one count but fewer than ten. The chain links TRBV20-1 to TRBJ2-5; TRBD2 matches at 14 bases. CDR1 is DFQATT, CDR2 SNEGSKA, per germline (reference sequence). The CDR3 is 22 residues long. The junction had 22 bases not matched to a gene; V was cut back by 0 bases and J by 4 bases. CDR3 residues: CSARDWTGGETSGRAAPETQYF. Written as DNA, the CDR3 is TGCAGTGCTAGAGATTGGACAGGGGGCGAGACTAGCGGGAGGGCCGCACCAGAGACCCAGTACTTC.

The chain employs TRBV20-1 and TRBJ2-3, with D tentatively TRBD1 (5 bases). The CDR3 is 14 residues long. Trimming stripped 4 bases from V and 4 bases from J, with 15 bases between. The germline V gene has CDR1 DFQATT and CDR2 SNEGSKA (reference sequence). CDR3 nucleotides: TGCAGTGCTACCCAGGGTGGAAGGGCAGATACGCAGTATTTT. Residues: CSATQGGRADTQYF.

As concerns this clonotype: This may arise from a read error, as a much more abundant clone is one base away. The CDR3 carries no conserved terminal phenylalanine or tryptophan, so it likely arises from a read error. This rearrangement joins TRBV27 to TRBJ2-3, with D unresolved. Germline CDR1 MNHEY, CDR2 SMNVEV (reference sequence). The CDR3 has 14 residues. V dropped 4 bases and J dropped 6 bases, with 14 bases sitting between them. CDR3 protein: CASSSHPFGDTQYL. The CDR3 DNA follows: TGTGCCAGCAGTTCCCACCCCTTCGGGGATACGCAGTATCTT.

The sample holds a few counts of this clonotype. The CDR3 coding sequence is TGCAGTGCTAGAGATCCAGTTATCCATGAGCAGTTCTTC. It is translated as CSARDPVIHEQFF. The V gene is TRBV20-1, the J gene TRBJ2-1, with D unresolved. V lost 0 bases and J lost 8, with 11 bases in between. Germline CDR1 is DFQATT and CDR2 is SNEGSKA (reference sequence). This CDR3 spans 13 amino acids.